What follows are 21 T cell receptor beta chains derived from one specimen sequenced in a study of CD8+ T cells in alopecia areata. Extraction of RNA preceded its reverse transcription into cDNA, which served as the sequencing template. Clones were read by immunoSEQ multiplex PCR, and TCRdb kept only the in-frame ones, dropping some. The top ten hold roughly 14% of the sample, which has about 180,000 clones, about 63% seen once. The starting material was CD4+ T cells sorted from blood, obtained at week 0. The receptors stem from a human donor with alopecia areata.

This chain joins TRBV5-6 and TRBJ2-2, with D perhaps matching TRBD2 (6 bases). This CDR3 spans 17 amino acids. The V and J ends lost 0 bases and 4 bases respectively, with 16 bases between them. Looked up from germline, CDR1 is SGHDT and CDR2 is YYEEEE. The CDR3, as DNA: TGTGCCAGCAGCTTGGAGGGAGGTTCTCTGCTCACCGGGGAGCTGTTTTTT. Translating it yields CASSLEGGSLLTGELFF.

This rearrangement joins TRBV30 to TRBJ2-6; no firm D call. V lost 1 base to trimming and J lost 0 bases, with 16 bases between them. The CDR3 sequence is 18 residues long. Germline-derived CDR1 and CDR2 are GTSNPN and SVGIG (reference sequence). The CDR3 coding sequence is TGTGCCTGGAGTGAAATGGGAATACCAATCTCTGGGGCCAACGTCCTGACTTTC. Encoded protein: CAWSEMGIPISGANVLTF.

The chain carries TRBV4-2 and TRBJ1-1; a weak D match, TRBD1 (6 bases). Germline CDR1 and CDR2: LGHNA and YNFKEQ. Trimming cost V 1 base and J 4 bases, with 13 bases left between them. The CDR3 is 15 amino acids. CDR3 amino acids: CASSQGAQGSTEAFF. DNA of the CDR3: TGTGCCAGCAGCCAAGGGGCTCAGGGGAGCACTGAAGCTTTCTTT.

The chain recombines TRBV7-2 with TRBJ2-2, with D perhaps being TRBD1 or TRBD2 (5 bases each). CDR3 length: 15 amino acids. Germline lookup yields CDR1 SGHTA and CDR2 FQGNSA. With 5 bases removed from V and 8 bases from J, the gap between germline ends came to 18 bases. The CDR3 bases are TGTGCCAGCAGCCCAAACCCCGGGGCGGCGGGGGAGCTGTTTTTT. Protein sequence: CASSPNPGAAGELFF. Looking up the rest from reference TRBV7-2 and TRBJ2-2 gives the full variable domain: GAGVSQSPSNKVTEKGKDVELRCDPISGHTALYWYRQSLGQGLEFLIYFQGNSAPDKSGLPSDRFSAERTGGSVSTLTIQRTQQEDSAVYLCASSPNPGAAGELFFGEGSRLTVL.

The chain has TRBV18 and TRBJ2-7; 9 bases are a match to TRBD1. The CDR3 length is 15 residues. CDR1 is KGHSH, CDR2 LQKENI, per germline. Losses at the gene ends were 3 bases for V and 3 bases for J; bases not matched to a gene: 6. CDR3 protein: CASSPRTGVDYEQYF. The CDR3 DNA reads TGTGCCAGCTCACCCAGGACAGGGGTGGACTACGAGCAGTACTTC.

The J gene is TRBJ1-4, the V gene TRBV30; D may be TRBD1 (5 bases). The CDR3 has 13 amino acids. The germline V and J ends were trimmed by 2 bases and 5 bases, with 9 bases remaining between them. Germline V CDR1 and CDR2: GTSNPN, SVGIG (reference sequence). The CDR3 DNA follows: TGTGCCTGGAGTAGGGGAGGGAATGAAAAACTGTTTTTT. This codes for CAWSRGGNEKLFF.

There are a few counts of this clone. The gene calls are TRBV6-6 and TRBJ1-6; TRBD1 agrees at 8 bases. There are 15 residues in the CDR3. Germline assignment: CDR1 MNHNY and CDR2 SVGAGI (reference sequence). The V and J ends lost 3 bases and 9 bases, in that order; junction bases with no gene match: 7. As DNA, the CDR3 is TGTGCCAGCAGTTATCGCGGACAGGGAACTTCACCCCTCCACTTT. This encodes CASSYRGQGTSPLHF.

This sequence joins TRBV18 and TRBJ2-7, with 8 bases identical to TRBD2. Germline V gives CDR1 KGHSH, CDR2 LQKENI. V was clipped by 5 bases and J by 2 bases; unmatched bases: 8. The CDR3 is 15 amino acids. The CDR3: CASSVTSGLAYEQYF. DNA for the CDR3: TGTGCCAGCTCAGTCACTAGCGGCTTAGCCTACGAGCAGTACTTC.

This clone was counted a few times. The J gene is TRBJ1-1, the V gene TRBV5-5, with 10 positions matching TRBD1. In germline, CDR1 is SGHKS, CDR2 YYEKEE (reference sequence). Trimming at V came to 4 bases and at J to 1 base, leaving 13 bases not matched to a gene. The CDR3 covers 18 residues. CDR3 region: CASSVTGGIEVSNTEAFF. The CDR3 coding sequence is TGTGCCAGCAGCGTGACAGGGGGCATAGAAGTGTCGAACACTGAAGCTTTCTTT.

This clone was recorded a few times. The chain employs TRBV29-1 and TRBJ1-1; a weak D match, TRBD1 (6 bases). This CDR3 contains 14 residues. From germline, CDR1 is SQVTM and CDR2 ANQGSEA. V was trimmed by 3 bases and J by 3 bases, leaving 14 bases between them. The CDR3 DNA sequence: TGCAGCGTTGAGAAGTTGGGGGCCCACACTGAAGCTTTCTTT. Residues: CSVEKLGAHTEAFF. The whole variable domain, filled in from reference TRBV29-1 and TRBJ1-1, reads SAVISQKPSRDICQRGTSLTIQCQVDSQVTMMFWYRQQPGQSLTLIATANQGSEATYESGFVIDKFPISRPNLTFSTLTVSNMSPEDSSIYLCSVEKLGAHTEAFFGQGTRLTVV.

For this clone: One end of the junction is discordant with germline, which a read error may explain. V gene TRBV25-1 combines with J gene TRBJ1-1, with TRBD1 as a possible D gene (5 bases). The CDR3 has 12 residues. From germline, CDR1 is MGHDK and CDR2 SYGVNS. The DNA for the CDR3 is TGTGCCAGCAGTGGGGGGTCTCGGCCCCCTCACTTT. Amino acids: CASSGGSRPPHF. Based on the CDR3 plus reference TRBV25-1 and TRBJ1-1, the full variable domain is EADIYQTPRYLVIGTGKKITLECSQTMGHDKMYWYQQDPGMELHLIHYSYGVNSTEKGDLSSESTVSRIRTEHFPLTLESARPSHTSQYLCASSGGSRPPHFGQGTRLTVV.

The gene calls are TRBV29-1 and TRBJ2-5; weak D call: TRBD1 (5 bases). This CDR3 is built from 13 residues. CDR1 and CDR2 (germline): SQVTM, ANQGSEA. Between the trimmed V and J ends, which lost 7 bases and 2 bases, there was a span of 14 bases. CDR3 loop: CSEGHPGQETQYF. CDR3 bases: TGCAGCGAAGGACACCCTGGGCAAGAGACCCAGTACTTC.

This clone showed up just a few times. The chain joins TRBV30 to TRBJ2-6; D is ambiguous. The CDR3 runs 15 residues. With 2 bases removed from V and 4 bases from J, the gap between germline ends came to 12 bases. Germline V gives CDR1 GTSNPN, CDR2 SVGIG (reference sequence). The CDR3 DNA sequence: TGTGCCTGGAGTCCTAGTTTTGTAGGGGCCAACGTCCTGACTTTC. This codes for CAWSPSFVGANVLTF.

The chain carries TRBV6-5 and TRBJ1-1; no clear D. V was trimmed by 5 bases and J by 5 bases, leaving 12 bases between them. The CDR3 is made up of 13 amino acids. Germline CDR1 MNHEY, CDR2 SVGAGI. The CDR3: CASSRKGWTEAFF. Here the CDR3 DNA reads TGTGCCAGCAGTAGGAAGGGATGGACTGAAGCTTTCTTT.

This chain joins TRBV30 and TRBJ2-1; 10 nucleotides agree with TRBD2. CDR3 length: 14 amino acids. Per the germline V gene, CDR1 is GTSNPN and CDR2 is SVGIG (reference sequence). V shed 4 bases, J shed 8 bases, and the junction held 8 bases outside the gene matches. The CDR3 spells CAWKPGLAMDEQFF. CDR3 sequence (DNA): TGTGCCTGGAAACCGGGACTAGCGATGGATGAGCAGTTCTTC.

V is TRBV29-1 and J is TRBJ2-7, with D unclear. The CDR3 spans 14 residues. Germline V gene lookup returns CDR1 SQVTM and CDR2 ANQGSEA. V lost 7 bases to trimming and J lost 7 bases, with 23 bases between them. In nucleotides, the CDR3 is TGCAGCGCACACTCAAGCGCAGGTTCCAGAGAGCAGTACTTC. This encodes CSAHSSAGSREQYF.

Turning to this clone: One junction end disagrees with the germline gene, perhaps due to a read error. The chain is built from TRBV7-9 and TRBJ1-6; TRBD1 aligns across 9 bases. Germline CDR1 SEHNR, CDR2 FQNEAQ (reference sequence). The CDR3 extends over 15 amino acids. CDR3 residues: CASSVAQGAGSPLHF. The CDR3 nucleotides are TGTGCCAGCAGCGTAGCACAGGGGGCGGGTTCACCCCTCCACTTT.

V and J are TRBV7-4 and TRBJ1-5; 12 bases are shared with TRBD1. Germline trimming cut 8 bases from V and 5 bases from J; bases unmatched to any gene: 4. Germline CDR1 SGHVT, CDR2 SQSDAQ. The CDR3 extends over 14 amino acids. The CDR3 DNA sequence: TGTGCCAGCGGGGACAGGGGGCGAGATCAGCCCCAGCATTTT. The encoded protein is CASGDRGRDQPQHF.

The rearrangement uses TRBV25-1 and TRBJ2-7; tentatively, D is TRBD2 (6 bases). Trimming left V 4 bases short and J 7 bases short, with 20 bases between. Germline CDR1 MGHDK, CDR2 SYGVNS. The CDR3 runs 15 residues. The CDR3 nucleotides read TGTGCCAGCAGTGTCGATGGGGACTGGGCCGGGGAGCAGTACTTC. This codes for CASSVDGDWAGEQYF.

In DNA, the CDR3 is TGCGCCAGCAGCGCGCCGACCTTAGGAAAACTGTTTTTT. Translated, it gives CASSAPTLGKLFF. The chain is built from TRBV10-2 and TRBJ1-4; no clear D. The CDR3 has 13 residues. Germline lookup yields CDR1 WSHSY and CDR2 SAAADI. V was cut by 6 bases and J by 10 bases, with 15 bases left in between.

This clone was observed once. V usage is TRBV6-1 and J usage is TRBJ2-7; 8 nucleotides match TRBD1. This CDR3 has 13 residues. V trimming: 2 bases; J trimming: 4 bases; junction bases outside the gene matches: 1. CDR1 is MNHNS and CDR2 is SASEGT in the germline V gene. The CDR3, as DNA: TGTGCCAGCAGTGAAAACAGGGGGTACGAGCAGTACTTC. This gives the protein CASSENRGYEQYF.